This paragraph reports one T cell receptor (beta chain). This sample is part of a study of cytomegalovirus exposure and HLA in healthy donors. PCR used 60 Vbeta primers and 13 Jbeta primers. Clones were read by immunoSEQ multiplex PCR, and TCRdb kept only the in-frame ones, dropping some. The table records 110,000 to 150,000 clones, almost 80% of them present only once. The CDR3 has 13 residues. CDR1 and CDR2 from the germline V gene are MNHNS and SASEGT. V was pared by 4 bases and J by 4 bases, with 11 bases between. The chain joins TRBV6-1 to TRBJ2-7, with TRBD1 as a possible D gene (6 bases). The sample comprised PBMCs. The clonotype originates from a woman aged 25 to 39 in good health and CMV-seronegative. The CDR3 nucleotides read TGTGCCAGCAGTGGACAGGCCCAGTACGAGCAGTACTTC. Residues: CASSGQAQYEQYF.